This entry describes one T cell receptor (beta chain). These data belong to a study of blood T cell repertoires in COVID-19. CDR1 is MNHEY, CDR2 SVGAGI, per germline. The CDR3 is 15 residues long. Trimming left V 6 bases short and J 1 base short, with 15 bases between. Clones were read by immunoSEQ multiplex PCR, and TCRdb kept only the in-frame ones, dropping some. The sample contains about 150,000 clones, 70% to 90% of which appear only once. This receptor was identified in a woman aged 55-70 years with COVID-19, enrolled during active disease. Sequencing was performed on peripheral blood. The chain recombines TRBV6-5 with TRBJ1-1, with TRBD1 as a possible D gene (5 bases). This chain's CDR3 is CASRRDGGTNTEAFF. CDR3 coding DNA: TGTGCCAGCAGACGTGATGGGGGGACGAACACTGAAGCTTTCTTT.